Sequencing of this TCR beta chain was carried out in a study of T cells in localized non-small cell lung cancer. The CDR3 is 14 amino acids. V lost 3 bases to trimming and J lost 4 bases, with 9 bases between them. CDR1 and CDR2 from the germline V gene are LNHDA and SQIVND (reference sequence). This clone has just a few counts. Antigen specificity is unknown. Clones were sequenced by immunoSEQ multiplex PCR, and TCRdb holds only the in-frame ones, with some missing. The sample lists about 2,800 clones; around 25% were seen once. Study-wide points: Heterogeneity is still possible, as just one tumor region was sequenced. Adjacent lung exhibited a median of 57 among the 100 most abundant tumor clones. Maximal T cell clonality occurred in uninvolved adjacent lung, with tumor ranking below it.

The sample here was lung tumor tissue, taken before any cancer treatment. This TCR came from a male donor older than 55 with stage II lung adenocarcinoma. The chain uses TRBV19 and TRBJ1-4; D is perhaps TRBD1 (5 bases). The CDR3 protein is CASSIRGLNEKLFF. The CDR3 DNA reads TGTGCCAGTAGTATTAGGGGACTTAATGAAAAACTGTTTTTT.